Listed below are T cell receptor beta chains from one sample, sequenced in a study of CD8+ T cells in alopecia areata. The data were produced by immunoSEQ multiplex PCR, yet TCRdb's version contains in-frame clones alone and is incomplete. The table lists about 140,000 clones, about 86% of them singletons. This sample comprised CD8+ T cells sorted from blood, obtained at week 4, from a patient treated with tofacitinib. The receptor source for this set is a human donor with alopecia areata. CDR3s include the opening cysteine and the closing phenylalanine or tryptophan. The order of the fields is V gene, J gene, clone size, D gene, CDR3 DNA, CDR3 protein. The D gene is left open where the match is weak. The size of a clone is reported for some rows only, either as once, few or many, or as a class for expanded clones.

v_gene: TRBV5-1; j_gene: TRBJ1-6; abundance: once; d_gene: -; CDR3nt: TGCGCCAGCAGCTTGGATCTCGGGTTTTCACCCCTCCACTTT; CDR3aa: CASSLDLGFSPLHF
v_gene: TRBV5-6; j_gene: TRBJ1-5; abundance: -; d_gene: TRBD1; CDR3nt: TGTGCCAGCAGCTTGGGGCAGGGGGACCAGCCCCAGCATTTT; CDR3aa: CASSLGQGDQPQHF
v_gene: TRBV4-1; j_gene: TRBJ1-5; abundance: -; d_gene: TRBD1; CDR3nt: TGCGCCAGCAGCCACCGGACAGGGGACCAGCCCCAGCATTTT; CDR3aa: CASSHRTGDQPQHF
v_gene: TRBV29-1; j_gene: TRBJ2-7; abundance: -; d_gene: TRBD1; CDR3nt: TGCAGCGCCGGGGACAGGGTCGAGCAGTACTTC; CDR3aa: CSAGDRVEQYF
v_gene: TRBV30; j_gene: TRBJ2-7; abundance: -; d_gene: -; CDR3nt: TGTGCCTGGAGTCAGGGCTACGAGCAGTACTTC; CDR3aa: CAWSQGYEQYF
v_gene: TRBV27; j_gene: TRBJ2-7; abundance: -; d_gene: -; CDR3nt: TGTGCCAGCAGTTTAGGGGTCAGGGGATCCTACGAGCAGTACTTC; CDR3aa: CASSLGVRGSYEQYF
v_gene: TRBV2; j_gene: TRBJ2-4; abundance: -; d_gene: TRBD2; CDR3nt: TGTGCCAGCAGTGGGTTGACTAGCAGGATGGACAAAAACATTCAGTACTTC; CDR3aa: CASSGLTSRMDKNIQYF
v_gene: TRBV29-1; j_gene: TRBJ2-1; abundance: -; d_gene: -; CDR3nt: TGCAGCGTTGTGGCGCGTGCCTACAATGAGCAGTTCTTC; CDR3aa: CSVVARAYNEQFF
v_gene: TRBV11-2; j_gene: TRBJ2-1; abundance: -; d_gene: -; CDR3nt: TGTGCCAGCAGCGCGGGGCAGGGGGGACTCTTC; CDR3aa: CASSAGQGGLF
v_gene: TRBV19; j_gene: TRBJ1-1; abundance: -; d_gene: TRBD1; CDR3nt: TGTGCCAGTAGTGCAGGGGGCCGAGCTTTCTTT; CDR3aa: CASSAGGRAFF
v_gene: TRBV7-9; j_gene: TRBJ2-4; abundance: -; d_gene: -; CDR3nt: TGTGCCAGCAGCGCCGGAGGGGCTGGTCCTCAGTACTTC; CDR3aa: CASSAGGAGPQYF
v_gene: TRBV27; j_gene: TRBJ1-5; abundance: -; d_gene: TRBD1; CDR3nt: TGTGCCAGCAGTCCGTGGACAGGGGAGAATCAGCCCCAGCATTTT; CDR3aa: CASSPWTGENQPQHF
v_gene: TRBV7-9; j_gene: TRBJ2-7; abundance: -; d_gene: -; CDR3nt: TGTGCCAGCAGGGGATCCTCGGGACCACCCTACGAGCAGTACTTC; CDR3aa: CASRGSSGPPYEQYF
v_gene: TRBV6-1; j_gene: TRBJ2-5; abundance: -; d_gene: -; CDR3nt: TGTGCCAGCAGCGGGCCCCAAGAGACCCAGTACTTC; CDR3aa: CASSGPQETQYF
v_gene: TRBV29-1; j_gene: TRBJ2-7; abundance: -; d_gene: TRBD1; CDR3nt: TGCAGCGTTGATGGACTGGACAGGGGACCCTACGAGCAGTACTTC; CDR3aa: CSVDGLDRGPYEQYF
v_gene: TRBV7-9; j_gene: TRBJ1-2; abundance: -; d_gene: -; CDR3nt: TGTGCCAGCAGCAGAGACAGGAACTATGGCTACACCTTC; CDR3aa: CASSRDRNYGYTF
v_gene: TRBV6-1; j_gene: TRBJ1-1; abundance: -; d_gene: -; CDR3nt: TGTGCCAGCAGTGGCGAGGGGCTCTCTGAAGCTTTCTTT; CDR3aa: CASSGEGLSEAFF
v_gene: TRBV7-9; j_gene: TRBJ2-7; abundance: -; d_gene: TRBD2; CDR3nt: TGTGCCAGCAGGATAACTAGCGGTTCTTACTCCTACGAGCAGTACTTC; CDR3aa: CASRITSGSYSYEQYF
v_gene: TRBV27; j_gene: TRBJ1-1; abundance: -; d_gene: -; CDR3nt: TGTGCCAGCAGTTTATCGCGCAGGGACACTGAAGCTTTCTTT; CDR3aa: CASSLSRRDTEAFF
v_gene: TRBV10-3; j_gene: TRBJ2-1; abundance: -; d_gene: TRBD1; CDR3nt: TGTGCCATCAGTGAGAGTTTATTGGGGGACAGGGGGTACAATGAGCAGTTCTTC; CDR3aa: CAISESLLGDRGYNEQFF
v_gene: TRBV29-1; j_gene: TRBJ1-1; abundance: -; d_gene: -; CDR3nt: TGCAGCGTTAGTGAGGCAAAATCCTACACTGAAGCTTTCTTT; CDR3aa: CSVSEAKSYTEAFF
v_gene: TRBV15; j_gene: TRBJ2-1; abundance: -; d_gene: TRBD1; CDR3nt: TGTGCCACCACAGGGGGCTATAGAAATGAGCAGTTCTTC; CDR3aa: CATTGGYRNEQFF
v_gene: TRBV6-6; j_gene: TRBJ2-7; abundance: -; d_gene: TRBD1; CDR3nt: TGTGCCAGCAGTTACTTTGGGACAGGTGGCAACGAGCAGTACTTC; CDR3aa: CASSYFGTGGNEQYF
v_gene: TRBV6-1; j_gene: TRBJ2-7; abundance: -; d_gene: -; CDR3nt: TGTGCCAGCAGTGAACACGAGCAGTACTTC; CDR3aa: CASSEHEQYF
v_gene: TRBV6-1; j_gene: TRBJ2-3; abundance: -; d_gene: -; CDR3nt: TGTGCCAGCAGTGTCTGGGGCCCAGATACGCAGTATTTT; CDR3aa: CASSVWGPDTQYF
v_gene: TRBV18; j_gene: TRBJ1-1; abundance: -; d_gene: -; CDR3nt: TGTGCCAGCTCCCCCGGGACTCCCATGGCTTTCTTT; CDR3aa: CASSPGTPMAFF
v_gene: TRBV30; j_gene: TRBJ2-1; abundance: -; d_gene: TRBD2; CDR3nt: TGTGCCATGGAGCTTGGGGGCGGGAGGGGTAATGAGCAGTTCTTC; CDR3aa: CAMELGGGRGNEQFF
v_gene: TRBV30; j_gene: TRBJ1-1; abundance: -; d_gene: TRBD1; CDR3nt: TGTGCCTGGAGAAGACGGGACAGGAACACTGAAGCTTTCTTT; CDR3aa: CAWRRRDRNTEAFF
v_gene: TRBV27; j_gene: TRBJ2-7; abundance: -; d_gene: TRBD2; CDR3nt: TGTGCCAGCAGTTTCAGTCCTAGCGGGAGTTACGAGCAGTACTTC; CDR3aa: CASSFSPSGSYEQYF
v_gene: TRBV27; j_gene: TRBJ2-7; abundance: -; d_gene: TRBD1; CDR3nt: TGTGCCAGCAGTGCCGCCGGGACAGGGACCTACGAGCAGTACTTC; CDR3aa: CASSAAGTGTYEQYF
v_gene: TRBV19; j_gene: TRBJ1-1; abundance: -; d_gene: -; CDR3nt: TGTGCCAGTAGTATGAACACTGAAGCTTTCTTT; CDR3aa: CASSMNTEAFF
v_gene: TRBV5-1; j_gene: TRBJ2-3; abundance: -; d_gene: -; CDR3nt: TGCGCCAGCAGCCCCGGGACATCCGACACAGATACGCAGTATTTT; CDR3aa: CASSPGTSDTDTQYF
v_gene: TRBV7-9; j_gene: TRBJ1-1; abundance: -; d_gene: -; CDR3nt: TGTGCCAGCAGCTACTCAGGCACTGAAGCTTTCTTT; CDR3aa: CASSYSGTEAFF
v_gene: TRBV29-1; j_gene: TRBJ2-2; abundance: -; d_gene: -; CDR3nt: TGCAGCGTTGAAGGAGCACCCGGGGAGCTGTTTTTT; CDR3aa: CSVEGAPGELFF
v_gene: TRBV6-5; j_gene: TRBJ1-1; abundance: -; d_gene: -; CDR3nt: TGTGCCAGCAGTTACTCACAGGGTATGGACACTGAAGCTTTCTTT; CDR3aa: CASSYSQGMDTEAFF
v_gene: TRBV5-4; j_gene: TRBJ2-1; abundance: -; d_gene: -; CDR3nt: TGTGCCAGCAGCTTTTATCTCTCCTACAATGAGCAGTTCTTC; CDR3aa: CASSFYLSYNEQFF
v_gene: TRBV2; j_gene: TRBJ2-1; abundance: once; d_gene: -; CDR3nt: TGTGCCAGCAGTGAAGTGGCGACCAATGAGCAGTTCTTC; CDR3aa: CASSEVATNEQFF
v_gene: TRBV27; j_gene: TRBJ2-1; abundance: -; d_gene: -; CDR3nt: TGTGCCAGCAGTTTATATGGGGGGAATGAGCAGTTCTTC; CDR3aa: CASSLYGGNEQFF
v_gene: TRBV27; j_gene: TRBJ1-1; abundance: -; d_gene: -; CDR3nt: TGTGCCAGCAGTTTAACTCTTAACACTGAAGCTTTCTTT; CDR3aa: CASSLTLNTEAFF
v_gene: TRBV6-9; j_gene: TRBJ1-1; abundance: -; d_gene: -; CDR3nt: TGTGCCAGCAGTTATTCGAATATAGGGGGACTCCAGAACACTGAAGCTTTCTTT; CDR3aa: CASSYSNIGGLQNTEAFF
v_gene: TRBV5-1; j_gene: TRBJ1-1; abundance: -; d_gene: -; CDR3nt: TGCGCCAGCAGCCCCCGGGGCAACACTGAAGCTTTCTTT; CDR3aa: CASSPRGNTEAFF
v_gene: TRBV30; j_gene: TRBJ1-1; abundance: -; d_gene: -; CDR3nt: TGTGCCTGGTTCGGAGCGGAGAGGGACACTGAAGCTTTCTTT; CDR3aa: CAWFGAERDTEAFF
v_gene: TRBV6-5; j_gene: TRBJ1-5; abundance: -; d_gene: TRBD1; CDR3nt: TGTGCCAGCAGTTGGGGACAGGGCAATCAGCCCCAGCATTTT; CDR3aa: CASSWGQGNQPQHF
v_gene: TRBV19; j_gene: TRBJ2-1; abundance: -; d_gene: -; CDR3nt: TGTGCCAGTAGTATCTTGTCCGGAGGCAATGAGCAGTTCTTC; CDR3aa: CASSILSGGNEQFF
v_gene: TRBV27; j_gene: TRBJ2-7; abundance: -; d_gene: -; CDR3nt: TGTGCCCCCACGAGGCGCTACGAGCAGTACTTC; CDR3aa: CAPTRRYEQYF
v_gene: TRBV19; j_gene: TRBJ2-5; abundance: -; d_gene: -; CDR3nt: TGTGCCAGTAGTTCCCTAGAGACCCAGTACTTC; CDR3aa: CASSSLETQYF
v_gene: TRBV19; j_gene: TRBJ2-7; abundance: -; d_gene: -; CDR3nt: TGTGCCAGTAGTATAGGAAGTTCTTACGAGCAGTACTTC; CDR3aa: CASSIGSSYEQYF
v_gene: TRBV27; j_gene: TRBJ2-1; abundance: -; d_gene: TRBD2; CDR3nt: TGTGCCAGCACCCTCTTCGGGCTAGCGGATAACAATGAGCAGTTCTTC; CDR3aa: CASTLFGLADNNEQFF
v_gene: TRBV25-1; j_gene: TRBJ2-7; abundance: few; d_gene: -; CDR3nt: TGTGCCAGCAGTCACCACGAGCAGTACTTC; CDR3aa: CASSHHEQYF
v_gene: TRBV4-2; j_gene: TRBJ2-1; abundance: -; d_gene: TRBD2; CDR3nt: TGTGCCAGCAGCCAAGAGTGGAGCGGGAGCTCCTACAATGAGCAGTTCTTC; CDR3aa: CASSQEWSGSSYNEQFF
v_gene: TRBV27; j_gene: TRBJ2-6; abundance: once; d_gene: TRBD1; CDR3nt: TGTGCCAGCATGCTGTGGACAGGGGGCGAGTCTGGGGCCAACGTCCTGACTTTC; CDR3aa: CASMLWTGGESGANVLTF
v_gene: TRBV5-1; j_gene: TRBJ1-1; abundance: -; d_gene: -; CDR3nt: TGCGCCAGCAGCTTGGGGTCCGGCAACACTGAAGCTTTCTTT; CDR3aa: CASSLGSGNTEAFF